One and the same sample provided the 22 T cell receptor beta chains below, sequenced in a study of shared clonotypes between healthy human individuals. Generated by immunoSEQ multiplex PCR, the TCRdb table keeps only in-frame clones and is missing some. This sample has 780,000 or so clones, with 55% to 75% found just once. Input material: memory CD4+ T cells sorted from blood. Subset of the sample: CD45RA-negative fraction. Source of these receptors: a woman between 25 and 40 years old in good health.

V and J are TRBV28 and TRBJ1-4, with D perhaps TRBD1 (5 bases). The CDR3 length is 15 residues. The germline V and J ends were trimmed by 2 bases and 5 bases, with 12 bases remaining between them. Looked up from germline, CDR1 is MDHEN and CDR2 is SYDVKM. The CDR3 DNA sequence: TGTGCCAGCAGTTTAAGGGGCGGTGGGAATGAAAAACTGTTTTTT. It specifies CASSLRGGGNEKLFF.

The rearrangement links TRBV6-1 to TRBJ1-2; 11 nucleotides align to TRBD1. The CDR3 is made up of 14 amino acids. From germline, CDR1 is MNHNS and CDR2 SASEGT. The ends lost 7 bases at V and 5 bases at J; junction bases unmatched: 6. The CDR3 reads CASTADRGLYGYTF. Written as DNA, the CDR3 is TGTGCCAGCACTGCGGACAGGGGGCTTTATGGCTACACCTTC.

CDR3 loop: CASSEFAGDTGELFF. The CDR3 DNA is TGCGCCAGCAGTGAGTTTGCAGGGGACACCGGGGAGCTGTTTTTT. The rearrangement joins TRBV10-1 to TRBJ2-2; a possible D gene is TRBD1 (6 bases). CDR1 is WNHNN and CDR2 is SYGVQD in the germline V gene (reference sequence). Trimming removed 1 base from V and 3 bases from J, with 9 bases in between. The CDR3 runs to 15 residues.

As for this clone: One junction end does not reproduce the germline sequence, and a read error may be involved. The DNA of the CDR3 is TGTGCCAGCAGTTACTCCGGACAAGCCCCCGAGCAGTACTTC. This codes for CASSYSGQAPEQYF. The chain has TRBV6-4 and TRBJ2-7; D possibly corresponds to TRBD1 (5 bases). CDR1 MRHNA and CDR2 SNTAGT come from the germline V gene. There are 14 residues in the CDR3.

The chain links TRBV10-2 to TRBJ1-1, with D perhaps matching TRBD1 (5 bases). V was trimmed by 7 bases and J by 1 base, leaving 7 bases between them. The CDR3 runs to 12 residues. Germline V gene lookup returns CDR1 WSHSY and CDR2 SAAADI. The CDR3 nucleotides read TGCGCCAGCATCGGACAGAACACTGAAGCTTTCTTT. As protein: CASIGQNTEAFF.

This clone was counted a single time. V is TRBV15 and J is TRBJ2-5; 9 bases line up with TRBD1. Judging by the DNA end, TRBJ2-7 fits better; the J call may be wrong. This CDR3 has 16 residues. Germline CDR1 reads LNHNV; CDR2 reads YYDKDF (reference sequence). This CDR3 reads CATSRDPQGAAYEQYF. The CDR3 DNA reads TGTGCCACCAGCAGAGATCCACAGGGGGCGGCTTACGAGCAGTACTTC.

The CDR3: CASSPQTVTQETQYF. CDR3 bases: TGTGCCAGCTCACCCCAGACAGTCACTCAAGAGACCCAGTACTTC. This chain uses TRBV18 with TRBJ2-5; D is perhaps TRBD1 (5 bases). CDR1 is KGHSH and CDR2 is LQKENI in the germline V gene. V gave up 3 bases and J gave up 2 bases, with 13 bases separating them. The CDR3 has 15 amino acids.

This chain connects TRBV28 to TRBJ1-5; D gene unclear. This CDR3 region has 15 residues. V lost 7 bases and J 11 bases, leaving 24 bases between the germline ends. Per germline, CDR1 MDHEN and CDR2 SYDVKM. In nucleotides, the CDR3 is TGTGCCAGCACCCTATCCGGGCCACCTTCTTCAGCCCAGCATTTT. Its translation is CASTLSGPPSSAQHF.

About this clone itself: Other DNA sequences in the same sample also yield this CDR3. The chain links TRBV5-4 to TRBJ2-1; TRBD2 might be the D (6 bases). The CDR3 is made up of 12 amino acids. The V gene lost 7 bases and the J gene lost 5 bases, with 10 bases spanning the gap. Germline-derived CDR1 and CDR2 are SGHNT and YYREEE (reference sequence). For the CDR3, the DNA is TGTGCCAGCCGTCGGGAGAACAATGAGCAGTTCTTC. This translates into CASRRENNEQFF.

This chain links TRBV9 with TRBJ2-1, with a tentative D call TRBD2 (5 bases). This CDR3 is built from 16 residues. The germline V gene has CDR1 SGDLS and CDR2 YYNGEE. V shed 4 bases and J shed 1 base, with 15 bases lying between them. The CDR3 reads CASSPPRGSSYNEQFF. The CDR3, as DNA: TGTGCCAGCAGCCCCCCCAGAGGGAGTTCCTACAATGAGCAGTTCTTC.

This chain links TRBV9 with TRBJ1-4; 7 bases line up with TRBD1. The junction had 0 bases not matched to a gene; V was cut back by 5 bases and J by 5 bases. The CDR3 has 12 residues. Per germline, CDR1 SGDLS and CDR2 YYNGEE. This CDR3 reads CASRDRNEKLFF. CDR3 sequence (DNA): TGTGCCAGCAGGGACAGGAATGAAAAACTGTTTTTT.

The chain uses TRBV5-4 and TRBJ1-3; D not certain. The CDR3 runs 13 residues. Trimming removed 2 bases from V and 3 bases from J, with 6 bases in between. Germline CDR1 SGHNT, CDR2 YYREEE (reference sequence). The chain's CDR3 is CASSFLNGNTIYF. The DNA of the CDR3 is TGTGCCAGCAGCTTCCTAAATGGAAACACCATATATTTT.

This sequence joins TRBV27 and TRBJ2-3; 11 bases match TRBD2. Germline lookup yields CDR1 MNHEY and CDR2 SMNVEV (reference sequence). Unmatched junction bases numbered 9, after V lost 6 bases and J lost 1 base. This CDR3 has 17 residues. The CDR3 coding sequence is TGTGCCAGCAGAGTCCTAGGGACTAGCGGAGGCACAGATACGCAGTATTTT. Translated: CASRVLGTSGGTDTQYF.

The CDR3 sequence is CASSRQPNQPQHF. For the CDR3, the DNA is TGTGCCAGTAGTAGACAGCCCAATCAGCCCCAGCATTTT. This chain uses TRBV19 with TRBJ1-5; D perhaps matches TRBD1 (5 bases). The germline V and J ends were trimmed by 4 bases and 3 bases, with 7 bases remaining between them. Germline lookup yields CDR1 LNHDA and CDR2 SQIVND (reference sequence). The CDR3 has 13 residues.

This chain uses TRBV2 with TRBJ2-3; D is perhaps TRBD1 (5 bases). The CDR3 has 12 amino acids. The germline V and J ends were trimmed by 6 bases and 6 bases, with 10 bases remaining between them. Germline V CDR1 and CDR2: SNHLY, FYNNEI. Here the CDR3 DNA reads TGTGCCAGCAGCCCGACAGACGATACGCAGTATTTT. Its protein is CASSPTDDTQYF.

This clone appeared a few times. The chain combines TRBV5-8 with TRBJ2-3; unclear D gene. V was cut by 4 bases and J by 5 bases, with 14 bases left in between. CDR1 and CDR2 from the germline V gene are SGHTS and YDEGEE. The CDR3 runs to 14 residues. In DNA, the CDR3 is TGTGCCAGCAGCCTCGAGCCTCGGGTAGATACGCAGTATTTT. It encodes CASSLEPRVDTQYF.

The genes are TRBV28 and TRBJ1-2; D gene ambiguous. Looked up from germline, CDR1 is MDHEN and CDR2 is SYDVKM. Trimming removed 2 bases from V and 3 bases from J, with 10 bases in between. This CDR3 spans 14 amino acids. CDR3 sequence: CASSLSGQDYGYTF. The DNA for the CDR3 is TGTGCCAGCAGTTTAAGTGGGCAAGACTATGGCTACACCTTC.

Regarding this clone: This likely reflects a read error, since a far larger clone is one base away. Other DNA sequences in the sample encode the same CDR3. The chain employs TRBV28 and TRBJ2-7, with 7 bases fitting TRBD1. This CDR3 contains 13 residues. The V segment lost 6 bases and the J segment 2 bases; nucleotides outside the gene matches: 4. Germline CDR1 reads MDHEN; CDR2 reads SYDVKM. The CDR3 is CASSLGTAYEQYF. CDR3 DNA sequence: TGTGCCAGCAGCTTAGGGACAGCCTACGAGCAGTACTTC. Drawing the rest from reference TRBV28 and TRBJ2-7, the complete variable domain is DVKVTQSSRYLVKRTGEKVFLECVQDMDHENMFWYRQDPGLGLRLIYFSYDVKMKEKGDIPEGYSVSREKKERFSLILESASTNQTSMYLCASSLGTAYEQYFGPGTRLTVT.

This clone was seen more than once but under ten times. The rearrangement joins TRBV4-1 to TRBJ2-1; 8 bases are shared with TRBD2. Losses at the gene ends were 3 bases for V and 5 bases for J; bases not matched to a gene: 6. The CDR3 runs to 15 residues. The germline V gene encodes CDR1 MGHRA and CDR2 YSYEKL. Here the CDR3 DNA reads TGCGCCAGCAGCCAGGCCGGGACTAGGGACAATGAGCAGTTCTTC. Residues: CASSQAGTRDNEQFF.

In the case of this clone: A read error is likely here: a far larger clone is one base away. The same CDR3 can be traced to other DNA sequences in this sample. This chain uses TRBV18 with TRBJ2-1; 14 bases map to TRBD2. V lost 4 bases and J lost 8; bases outside the gene matches: 4. The CDR3 runs to 15 residues. Germline V gene data show CDR1 as KGHSH and CDR2 as LQKENI. As DNA, the CDR3 is TGTGCCAGCTCACTGGGACTAGCGGGAGACGATGAGCAGTTCTTC. It specifies CASSLGLAGDDEQFF.

This clone was seen a few times. The CDR3 DNA reads as TGTGCCAGCAGAAATGACAGGGGGCTCTCTGGAAACACCATATATTTT. This sequence encodes CASRNDRGLSGNTIYF. The V call is TRBV28, the J call TRBJ1-3; 10 bases line up with TRBD1. The CDR3 runs 16 residues. Germline loops: CDR1 MDHEN, CDR2 SYDVKM. Trimming at V came to 6 bases and at J to 0 bases, leaving 5 bases not matched to a gene.

V is TRBV28 and J is TRBJ1-5; 7 bases agree with TRBD1. V gave up 6 bases and J gave up 7 bases; unmatched junction bases: 12. Per germline, CDR1 MDHEN and CDR2 SYDVKM. This CDR3 is built from 15 residues. DNA for the CDR3: TGTGCCAGCAGCTCCGGGACAGTTCTCGACCAGCCCCAGCATTTT. Translation gives CASSSGTVLDQPQHF. The variable domain in full, with the rest retrieved from reference TRBV28 and TRBJ1-5, is DVKVTQSSRYLVKRTGEKVFLECVQDMDHENMFWYRQDPGLGLRLIYFSYDVKMKEKGDIPEGYSVSREKKERFSLILESASTNQTSMYLCASSSGTVLDQPQHFGDGTRLSIL.